These T cell receptor beta chains were read from a single sample in a study of neoadjuvant anti-PD-1 for oral cavity cancer. Repertoires were generated with immunoSEQ multiplex PCR, while TCRdb's copy carries only in-frame clones and drops some. The table lists about 14,000 clones, 60% to 80% of them singletons, with roughly 3.2% in the top ten. This sample comprised PBMCs, obtained after nivolumab (anti-PD-1) treatment. These receptors were obtained from a person aged 35-80 years with oral cavity squamous cell carcinoma. Both conserved end residues are part of each CDR3. The D gene is left open where the match is weak. Clone sizes are given selectively: once, few, many, or a class where the clone is expanded.

D: TRBD2
J: TRBJ2-1
V: TRBV29-1
size: once
CDR3: CSAGLAGAEQFF
DNA: TGCAGCGCCGGACTAGCGGGAGCTGAGCAGTTCTTC

D: TRBD2
J: TRBJ2-7
V: TRBV19
size: NA
CDR3: CASSIGERETYEQYF
DNA: TGTGCCAGTAGTATCGGTGAGCGGGAGACCTACGAGCAGTACTTC

D: TRBD2
J: TRBJ2-1
V: TRBV11-3
size: NA
CDR3: CASSETHSGLGNEQFF
DNA: TGTGCCAGCAGCGAGACCCATAGCGGGTTGGGCAATGAGCAGTTCTTC

D: TRBD2
J: TRBJ2-3
V: TRBV6-5
size: NA
CDR3: CASSYAGTSELDTQYF
DNA: TGTGCCAGCAGTTACGCGGGGACTAGCGAATTAGATACGCAGTATTTT

D: NA
J: TRBJ1-5
V: TRBV19
size: few
CDR3: CASSIDSTSNQPQHF
DNA: TGTGCCAGTAGTATTGACAGTACGAGCAATCAGCCCCAGCATTTT

D: NA
J: TRBJ2-1
V: TRBV7-2
size: NA
CDR3: CASSPNWGSLYEQFF
DNA: TGTGCCAGCAGCCCCAACTGGGGTAGCCTCTATGAGCAGTTCTTC

D: NA
J: TRBJ2-5
V: TRBV5-4
size: NA
CDR3: CASSLPTEGQETQYF
DNA: TGTGCCAGCAGCCTCCCGACTGAGGGCCAAGAGACCCAGTACTTC

D: NA
J: TRBJ1-5
V: TRBV27
size: once
CDR3: CASSHLEGPQHF
DNA: TGTGCCAGCAGTCACCTTGAGGGGCCCCAGCATTTT

D: NA
J: TRBJ2-1
V: TRBV6-6
size: once
CDR3: CASSYSIDGDEQFF
DNA: TGTGCCAGCAGTTACTCGATCGACGGAGATGAGCAGTTCTTC

D: NA
J: TRBJ2-7
V: TRBV7-6
size: NA
CDR3: CASSSLGINEQYF
DNA: TGTGCCAGCAGCTCCTTGGGAATCAACGAGCAGTACTTC

D: NA
J: TRBJ2-7
V: TRBV5-1
size: NA
CDR3: CASSLSGDPYEQYF
DNA: TGCGCCAGCAGCTTATCGGGGGACCCCTACGAGCAGTACTTC

D: TRBD1
J: TRBJ1-2
V: TRBV6-1
size: NA
CDR3: CASQELTGGSRGYTF
DNA: TGTGCCAGCCAAGAACTAACAGGGGGATCGCGGGGCTACACCTTC

D: TRBD1
J: TRBJ1-1
V: TRBV5-1
size: NA
CDR3: CASSLGGQGTNTEAFF
DNA: TGCGCCAGCAGCTTGGGTGGACAGGGGACGAACACTGAAGCTTTCTTT

D: NA
J: TRBJ2-7
V: TRBV6-6
size: NA
CDR3: CASTTGSYEQYF
DNA: TGTGCCAGCACCACGGGTTCGTACGAGCAGTACTTC

D: TRBD2
J: TRBJ2-1
V: TRBV9
size: few
CDR3: CASSVASGYNEQFF
DNA: TGTGCCAGCAGCGTGGCTAGCGGATACAATGAGCAGTTCTTC

D: NA
J: TRBJ1-5
V: TRBV7-6
size: NA
CDR3: CASSSTDGQPQHF
DNA: TGTGCCAGCAGCTCAACGGATGGTCAGCCCCAGCATTTT

D: NA
J: TRBJ2-2
V: TRBV9
size: NA
CDR3: CASSLSLQGVSTGELFF
DNA: TGTGCCAGCAGCTTATCCCTACAGGGAGTGAGCACCGGGGAGCTGTTTTTT

D: NA
J: TRBJ2-2
V: TRBV2
size: NA
CDR3: CASSDAARGTGELFF
DNA: TGTGCCAGCAGTGACGCCGCTAGGGGGACCGGGGAGCTGTTTTTT

D: TRBD1
J: TRBJ2-5
V: TRBV30
size: NA
CDR3: CAWSVGGAETQYF
DNA: TGTGCCTGGAGTGTAGGGGGCGCGGAGACCCAGTACTTC

D: TRBD2
J: TRBJ2-1
V: TRBV7-2
size: NA
CDR3: CASSLGPAGAYNEQFF
DNA: TGTGCCAGCAGCTTAGGTCCAGCGGGGGCCTACAATGAGCAGTTCTTC

D: TRBD1
J: TRBJ1-3
V: TRBV6-6
size: NA
CDR3: CASSYLTGAAGNTIYF
DNA: TGTGCCAGCAGTTACCTGACAGGGGCGGCTGGAAACACCATATATTTT

D: TRBD2
J: TRBJ2-7
V: TRBV5-1
size: few
CDR3: CASREGGPYEQYF
DNA: TGCGCCAGCAGAGAGGGAGGGCCCTACGAGCAGTACTTC

D: NA
J: TRBJ2-1
V: TRBV15
size: NA
CDR3: CATSTKTDYNEQFF
DNA: TGTGCCACCAGCACCAAAACTGATTACAATGAGCAGTTCTTC

D: TRBD1
J: TRBJ2-1
V: TRBV5-1
size: NA
CDR3: CASSLGGTGMEQFF
DNA: TGCGCCAGCAGCTTGGGAGGGACAGGGATGGAGCAGTTCTTC

D: NA
J: TRBJ1-1
V: TRBV11-2
size: few
CDR3: CASSLDRGGTEAFF
DNA: TGTGCCAGCAGCTTAGATCGGGGGGGGACTGAAGCTTTCTTT

D: NA
J: TRBJ2-5
V: TRBV5-4
size: NA
CDR3: CASSLVAISGEETQYF
DNA: TGTGCCAGCAGCCTTGTGGCTATATCGGGGGAAGAGACCCAGTACTTC

D: NA
J: TRBJ2-3
V: TRBV30
size: few
CDR3: CAWSRPSTYLVDTQYF
DNA: TGTGCCTGGAGCCGCCCCTCTACTTATCTGGTAGATACGCAGTATTTT

D: TRBD2
J: TRBJ2-2
V: TRBV27
size: few
CDR3: CASSETSGFTGELFF
DNA: TGTGCCAGCAGTGAGACTAGCGGGTTTACCGGGGAGCTGTTTTTT

D: NA
J: TRBJ2-1
V: TRBV19
size: few
CDR3: CATSDRSNEQFF
DNA: TGTGCCACTTCTGACAGAAGCAATGAGCAGTTCTTC

D: NA
J: TRBJ1-1
V: TRBV7-2
size: few
CDR3: CASSLEDYTEAFF
DNA: TGTGCCAGCAGCTTAGAGGATTACACTGAAGCTTTCTTT

D: TRBD1
J: TRBJ2-7
V: TRBV19
size: once
CDR3: CASSPTGSYEQYF
DNA: TGTGCCAGTAGCCCGACAGGGTCCTACGAGCAGTACTTC

D: NA
J: TRBJ1-5
V: TRBV10-3
size: NA
CDR3: CAISEGQGGNQPQHF
DNA: TGTGCCATCAGTGAGGGCCAGGGAGGCAATCAGCCCCAGCATTTT

D: NA
J: TRBJ2-7
V: TRBV27
size: once
CDR3: CASSLSVWSHEQYF
DNA: TGTGCCAGCAGTTTAAGTGTGTGGAGCCACGAGCAGTACTTC

D: NA
J: TRBJ1-1
V: TRBV29-1
size: NA
CDR3: CSGTGHNTNTEAFF
DNA: TGCAGCGGCACGGGCCACAACACGAACACTGAAGCTTTCTTT

D: NA
J: TRBJ2-7
V: TRBV4-1
size: NA
CDR3: CASSQAPGQTYEQYF
DNA: TGCGCCAGCAGCCAAGCCCCAGGACAGACCTACGAGCAGTACTTC

D: NA
J: TRBJ2-7
V: TRBV6-6
size: few
CDR3: CASSYSPTGSYEQYF
DNA: TGTGCCAGCAGTTACTCCCCGACAGGCTCCTACGAGCAGTACTTC

D: NA
J: TRBJ1-1
V: TRBV2
size: NA
CDR3: CASTLPGGNTEAFF
DNA: TGTGCCAGCACCCTCCCGGGGGGGAACACTGAAGCTTTCTTT

D: NA
J: TRBJ2-2
V: TRBV19
size: NA
CDR3: CASSRSRDTGELFF
DNA: TGTGCCAGTAGTAGGAGTCGGGACACCGGGGAGCTGTTTTTT

D: NA
J: TRBJ2-2
V: TRBV25-1
size: NA
CDR3: CASSAIGTGELFF
DNA: TGTGCCAGCAGCGCAATCGGGACCGGGGAGCTGTTTTTT

D: TRBD2
J: TRBJ2-7
V: TRBV2
size: NA
CDR3: CASMPGGLYEQYF
DNA: TGTGCCAGCATGCCGGGAGGTCTCTACGAGCAGTACTTC

D: NA
J: TRBJ2-2
V: TRBV9
size: NA
CDR3: CASSVGPRNTGELFF
DNA: TGTGCCAGCAGCGTAGGCCCTAGAAACACCGGGGAGCTGTTTTTT

D: NA
J: TRBJ2-7
V: TRBV6-5
size: NA
CDR3: CASSPPAGLPYEQYF
DNA: TGTGCCAGCAGCCCCCCGGCAGGCCTCCCCTACGAGCAGTACTTC

D: NA
J: TRBJ2-3
V: TRBV6-5
size: NA
CDR3: CASSSGRSTDTQYF
DNA: TGTGCCAGCAGTTCCGGACGATCTACAGATACGCAGTATTTT

D: NA
J: TRBJ1-5
V: TRBV19
size: NA
CDR3: CASSTTKKQGFNQPQHF
DNA: TGTGCCAGTAGTACCACGAAGAAACAGGGTTTTAATCAGCCCCAGCATTTT

D: TRBD2
J: TRBJ2-1
V: TRBV13
size: NA
CDR3: CASSLDGAGPYNEQFF
DNA: TGTGCCAGCAGCTTAGATGGAGCGGGACCCTACAATGAGCAGTTCTTC

D: TRBD2
J: TRBJ2-7
V: TRBV5-1
size: NA
CDR3: CASSLGAGVVAEQYF
DNA: TGCGCCAGCAGCTTGGGCGCGGGAGTGGTTGCCGAGCAGTACTTC

D: TRBD1
J: TRBJ2-7
V: TRBV27
size: NA
CDR3: CASRPIPGTGGSYEQYF
DNA: TGTGCCAGCAGACCCATCCCCGGGACAGGGGGTTCCTACGAGCAGTACTTC

D: TRBD1
J: TRBJ1-5
V: TRBV7-6
size: NA
CDR3: CASSPGQGGQPQHF
DNA: TGTGCCAGCAGCCCTGGACAGGGAGGACAGCCCCAGCATTTT

D: TRBD2
J: TRBJ2-3
V: TRBV20-1
size: NA
CDR3: CSASPAGFF
DNA: TGCAGTGCTAGTCCAGCGGGGTTTTTT

D: NA
J: TRBJ2-3
V: TRBV21-1
size: NA
CDR3: CASSKVTKDTQYF
DNA: TGTGCCAGCAGCAAAGTGACTAAAGATACGCAGTATTTT

D: NA
J: TRBJ2-1
V: TRBV28
size: few
CDR3: CASSPELDPQFF
DNA: TGTGCCAGCAGCCCCGAACTAGATCCGCAGTTCTTC

D: TRBD2
J: TRBJ2-1
V: TRBV29-1
size: NA
CDR3: CSVGTSNEQFF
DNA: TGCAGCGTTGGGACTAGCAATGAGCAGTTCTTC